The 17 T cell receptor beta chains in this list originate from one sample, sequenced in a study of blood T cell repertoires in COVID-19 (dated by TCRdb to the early 2020s). Library preparation was by the immunoSEQ multiplex PCR assay. The table was pulled from immuneACCESS by TCRdb, which kept in-frame rearrangements only. Such tables lose some clones; where checked, under half of the loss comes from unresolved V genes, and the rest has no known cause. For this sample there are 250,000 to 350,000 clones; roughly 84% appear just once. The ten largest clones capture roughly 1.6% of the sample. Material for sequencing was peripheral blood. These TCRs come from a human donor with COVID-19, enrolled during active disease. The donor label of this sample is uncertain.

This sequence joins TRBV7-2 and TRBJ2-2; 9 nucleotides match TRBD2. Germline V gene lookup returns CDR1 SGHTA and CDR2 FQGNSA. The CDR3 consists of 17 residues. V was clipped by 0 bases and J by 7 bases; unmatched bases: 9. The chain's CDR3 is CASSLAPAGGPGGELFF. The CDR3 coding sequence is TGTGCCAGCAGCTTAGCGCCCGCGGGAGGGCCCGGCGGGGAGCTGTTTTTT.

As to this clone: Other DNA sequences from this sample encode an identical CDR3 as well. This chain connects TRBV28 to TRBJ1-5, with D unresolved. This CDR3 has 12 amino acids. In germline, CDR1 is MDHEN, CDR2 SYDVKM. Trimming removed 7 bases from V and 0 bases from J, with 4 bases in between. The CDR3 DNA sequence: TGTGCCAGCACGCGTAGCAATCAGCCCCAGCATTTT. As protein: CASTRSNQPQHF.

V is TRBV5-1 and J is TRBJ2-2, with 7 bases matching TRBD1. The CDR3 is made up of 16 amino acids. Germline V gene sequence: CDR1 SGHRS, CDR2 YFSETQ. V was clipped by 0 bases and J by 7 bases; unmatched bases: 9. This CDR3 reads CASSLVTGRSGGELFF. The DNA for the CDR3 is TGCGCCAGCAGCTTGGTGACAGGGCGTTCCGGCGGGGAGCTGTTTTTT. Full variable domain (rest looked up from reference TRBV5-1 and TRBJ2-2): KAGVTQTPRYLIKTRGQQVTLSCSPISGHRSVSWYQQTPGQGLQFLFEYFSETQRNKGNFPGRFSGRQFSNSRSEMNVSTLELGDSALYLCASSLVTGRSGGELFFGEGSRLTVL.

The rearrangement uses TRBV28 and TRBJ1-5, with D perhaps TRBD1 (6 bases). The V gene's germline CDR1 is MDHEN and CDR2 SYDVKM. V gave up 10 bases and J gave up 1 base, with 14 bases separating them. This CDR3 contains 14 residues. The CDR3 here is CAISGQLSNQPQHF. The CDR3 DNA sequence: TGTGCCATCAGCGGACAGTTAAGCAATCAGCCCCAGCATTTT.

The rearrangement links TRBV12-3 or TRBV12-4 to TRBJ2-7; TRBD1 might be the D (6 bases). V lost 6 bases and J lost 5, with 14 bases in between. CDR3 length: 13 residues. Written as DNA, the CDR3 is TGTGCCAGCAGCCCTTTACAGGGCCACGAGCAGTACTTC. Translated, it gives CASSPLQGHEQYF.

The rearrangement joins TRBV19 to TRBJ2-1; TRBD2 matches at 8 bases. The CDR3 totals 14 residues. Looked up from germline, CDR1 is LNHDA and CDR2 is SQIVND (reference sequence). V shed 6 bases and J 2 bases; nucleotides not matched to a gene: 3. As DNA, the CDR3 is TGTGCCAGTAGCGGGAGGGGAGCCTACAATGAGCAGTTCTTC. This gives the protein CASSGRGAYNEQFF.

The V call is TRBV9, the J call TRBJ2-1, with TRBD2 matching over 8 bases. V lost 0 bases and J lost 4; bases outside the gene matches: 12. CDR1 and CDR2 (germline): SGDLS, YYNGEE. CDR3 size: 18 residues. This chain's CDR3 is CASSVDSRGGRGYNEQFF. The CDR3 nucleotides read TGTGCCAGCAGCGTAGATTCTCGGGGGGGAAGAGGATACAATGAGCAGTTCTTC.

The chain couples TRBV29-1 to TRBJ2-7, with TRBD1 matching 8 bases. Germline loops: CDR1 SQVTM, CDR2 ANQGSEA. The junction had 4 bases not matched to a gene; V was cut back by 6 bases and J by 6 bases. The length of the CDR3 is 11 residues. In nucleotides, the CDR3 is TGCAGCGTCCAGGGGGCGGGCGAGCAGTACTTC. Translated, it gives CSVQGAGEQYF.

CDR3 coding DNA: TGCGCCAGCAGCACAGGGCAATACAATGAGCAGTTCTTC. Its protein product is CASSTGQYNEQFF. This chain joins TRBV5-1 and TRBJ2-1, with a tentative D call TRBD1 (6 bases). The CDR3 runs to 13 residues. V gave up 4 bases and J gave up 4 bases, with 9 bases separating them. Germline V CDR1 and CDR2: SGHRS, YFSETQ.

This sequence joins TRBV29-1 and TRBJ2-1, with a possible D match to TRBD2 (5 bases). The CDR3 is 14 residues long. V was cut by 4 bases and J by 8 bases, with 18 bases left in between. Germline V gene data show CDR1 as SQVTM and CDR2 as ANQGSEA. DNA of the CDR3: TGCAGCGTTGCCCCCCTACTTTCCGGGGATGAGCAGTTCTTC. As protein: CSVAPLLSGDEQFF.

The chain combines TRBV15 with TRBJ2-7; D possibly corresponds to TRBD2 (6 bases). Germline CDR1 LNHNV, CDR2 YYDKDF (reference sequence). This CDR3 region has 13 residues. V lost 0 bases, J lost 8 bases, and 11 bases lay in between. The DNA for the CDR3 is TGTGCCACCAGCAGAGAATCTCGGGAGCAGCAGTACTTC. This encodes CATSRESREQQYF.

This chain links TRBV10-3 with TRBJ1-5, with D perhaps matching TRBD1 (6 bases). The CDR3 runs to 13 residues. Germline V gives CDR1 ENHRY, CDR2 SYGVKD. Trimming removed 6 bases at V and 3 bases at J, with 9 bases between. DNA for the CDR3: TGTGCCATCAGAGCAGGGGACAATCAGCCCCAGCATTTT. It yields the protein CAIRAGDNQPQHF.

V and J are TRBV24-1 and TRBJ2-1, with TRBD2 as a possible D gene (5 bases). The CDR3 extends over 17 amino acids. V lost 1 base, J lost 8 bases, and 20 bases lay in between. The V gene's germline CDR1 is KGHDR and CDR2 SFDVKD. As DNA, the CDR3 is TGTGCCACCAGTGATTTCGATGGCCCGGGGATATTAGATGAGCAGTTCTTC. Translating it yields CATSDFDGPGILDEQFF.

The gene calls are TRBV28 and TRBJ2-1; TRBD2 agrees at 7 bases. There are 14 residues in the CDR3. Germline CDR1 and CDR2: MDHEN and SYDVKM. J was trimmed by 7 bases and V by 8 bases; bases with no gene match: 11. The CDR3 loop reads CASESSLGGNEQFF. DNA for the CDR3: TGTGCCAGCGAAAGCTCGTTGGGAGGGAATGAGCAGTTCTTC.

The chain joins TRBV6-4 to TRBJ2-2; D ambiguous. The V gene lost 9 bases and the J gene lost 0 bases, with 11 bases spanning the gap. The CDR3 has 14 residues. Germline V gives CDR1 MRHNA, CDR2 SNTAGT. The CDR3, as DNA: TGTGCCAGTAAGACTGACCCGAACACCGGGGAGCTGTTTTTT. Amino acid sequence: CASKTDPNTGELFF.

The chain is built from TRBV5-4 and TRBJ1-2, with 7 bases fitting TRBD1. Losses at the gene ends were 5 bases for V and 3 bases for J; bases not matched to a gene: 4. This CDR3 has 13 amino acids. From germline, CDR1 is SGHNT and CDR2 YYREEE (reference sequence). CDR3 protein: CASRPGGDYGYTF. The CDR3 coding sequence is TGTGCCAGCAGGCCAGGGGGAGACTATGGCTACACCTTC.

The V call is TRBV18, the J call TRBJ2-1, with 11 positions matching TRBD1. Per germline, CDR1 KGHSH and CDR2 LQKENI. The CDR3 totals 17 residues. Trimming removed 5 bases from V and 6 bases from J; junction bases left unmatched: 12. CDR3 DNA sequence: TGTGCCAGCTCAAGGGATCAGACCGGGACAGGGGGCAATGAGCAGTTCTTC. Encoded protein: CASSRDQTGTGGNEQFF. The variable domain in full, with the rest retrieved from reference TRBV18 and TRBJ2-1, is NAGVMQNPRHLVRRRGQEARLRCSPMKGHSHVYWYRQLPEEGLKFMVYLQKENIIDESGMPKERFSAEFPKEGPSILRIQQVVRGDSAAYFCASSRDQTGTGGNEQFFGPGTRLTVL.